Shown below are 10 T cell receptor beta chains from a single sample sequenced in a study of T cell repertoires in cytomegalovirus infection. TCRdb reprocessed the reads via MiXCR and lists one record per CDR3 protein. This repertoire shows 230,000 or so distinct CDR3 sequences, over 15% found once; its top ten account for roughly half. Sequencing was carried out using CD8+ T cells from PBMCs. Receptors were obtained from a human donor in good health (CMV status not recorded). Some clones in this sample may be carry-over from other donors' samples.

This clonotype has just one count. The chain couples TRBV7-9 to TRBJ1-1; D gene ambiguous. With 8 bases removed from V and 1 base from J, the gap between germline ends came to 17 bases. Germline V gene data show CDR1 as SEHNR and CDR2 as FQNEAQ (reference sequence). There are 15 residues in the CDR3. The CDR3 region has the DNA TGTGCCAGCCTTGTCACTTTTTTAAGGAACACTGAAGCTTTCTTT. It is translated as CASLVTFLRNTEAFF.

This rearrangement joins TRBV5-1 to TRBJ1-1, with D tentatively TRBD1 (5 bases). CDR1 is SGHRS, CDR2 YFSETQ, per germline. Trimming pared 4 bases from V and 0 bases from J, leaving 13 bases between. This CDR3 is built from 15 residues. This CDR3 is CASSPRDSLNTEAFF. The CDR3, as DNA: TGCGCCAGCAGCCCGAGGGACTCTTTGAACACTGAAGCTTTCTTT.

This clonotype was seen at least ten times. The chain links TRBV6-5 to TRBJ1-1; no reliable D call. CDR3 length: 12 amino acids. Germline V gene lookup returns CDR1 MNHEY and CDR2 SVGAGI. V gave up 0 bases and J gave up 1 base, with 0 bases separating them. This CDR3 reads CASSYSNTEAFF. As DNA, the CDR3 is TGTGCCAGCAGTTACTCGAACACTGAAGCTTTCTTT.

This clonotype was seen many times. The chain uses TRBV7-2 and TRBJ2-7, with TRBD2 as a possible D gene (7 bases). Germline V lookup: CDR1 SGHTA, CDR2 FQGNSA. CDR3 size: 19 residues. V gave up 2 bases and J gave up 0 bases, with 23 bases separating them. CDR3 protein: CASSLNRIGGAADSYEQYF. CDR3 DNA: TGTGCCAGCAGCTTAAATAGGATAGGGGGGGCCGCCGACTCCTACGAGCAGTACTTC.

CDR3 residues: CASGDRGYEQYF. Here the CDR3 DNA reads TGTGCCAGCGGGGACAGGGGATACGAGCAGTACTTC. V gene TRBV12-3 or TRBV12-4 combines with J gene TRBJ2-7, with 10 bases that match TRBD1. CDR3 length: 12 amino acids. J was trimmed by 4 bases and V by 8 bases; bases with no gene match: 2.

This clonotype was recorded many times. V and J are TRBV6-5 and TRBJ2-1, with 9 bases identical to TRBD1. Germline loops: CDR1 MNHEY, CDR2 SVGAGI. This CDR3 spans 18 amino acids. V dropped 2 bases and J dropped 1; count of bases not matched to a gene: 9. The DNA of the CDR3 is TGTGCCAGCAGTTACCCATCGGGACAGGGCCAATCCTACAATGAGCAGTTCTTC. This codes for CASSYPSGQGQSYNEQFF.

This clonotype was observed many times. The chain combines TRBV2 with TRBJ1-2; 7 bases are a match to TRBD1. Germline assignment: CDR1 SNHLY and CDR2 FYNNEI. The CDR3 contains 16 residues. The trim removed 6 bases at V and 8 bases at J, leaving 18 bases unmatched. The CDR3 bases are TGTGCCAGCAGGACGGACAGGTTAGAAGATTTAGAGGGCTACACCTTC. As protein: CASRTDRLEDLEGYTF.

To note about this clonotype: A much larger clonotype is one base distant, so this may be a read error. The chain carries TRBV7-2 and TRBJ2-3; D might be TRBD1 or TRBD2, each matching 6 bases. Germline lookup yields CDR1 SGHTA and CDR2 FQGNSA. Trimming took 6 bases from V and 6 from J, leaving 22 bases between them. This CDR3 has 16 amino acids. As DNA, the CDR3 is TGTGCCAGCAGGACTAGGGCGTCAGGGGTAGTCGATACGCAGTATTTT. It encodes CASRTRASGVVDTQYF.

This clonotype was seen ten or more times. This chain links TRBV7-6 with TRBJ2-7; D remains ambiguous. The CDR3 loop spans 15 amino acids. V lost 2 bases, J lost 3 bases, and 14 bases lay in between. From germline, CDR1 is SGHVS and CDR2 FNYEAQ. CDR3 coding DNA: TGTGCCAGCAGCTTAAAAATCGGGTTGATCTACGAGCAGTACTTC. Its protein is CASSLKIGLIYEQYF.

This clonotype was observed a few times. The V and J genes are TRBV29-1 and TRBJ2-7; perhaps TRBD2 as D (6 bases). Trimming removed 4 bases at V and 2 bases at J, with 15 bases between. This CDR3 is 14 amino acids long. Germline V CDR1 and CDR2: SQVTM, ANQGSEA. The CDR3 is CSVVAGRVTYEQYF. For the CDR3, the DNA is TGCAGCGTTGTTGCGGGACGGGTGACCTACGAGCAGTACTTC.